This T cell receptor (beta chain) is drawn from a study of cytomegalovirus exposure and HLA in healthy donors. The study ran its PCR with 60 Vbeta and 13 Jbeta primers. Only in-frame clones appear in the TCRdb table, and some are missing; sequencing was by immunoSEQ multiplex PCR. Of roughly 100,000 clones detected, roughly 80% appear once; the ten largest clones hold about 8.3%. After removal of 2 bases from V and 7 bases from J, the junction contained 4 bases not matched to a gene. Germline lookup yields CDR1 SGHTA and CDR2 FQGNSA. CDR3 length: 13 residues. Of note for this clone: The antigen is unknown.

Study results and caveats: Prior analysis indicated that the majority of TCR beta V segments exhibited productivity approximately 87% or approximately 30% of the time.

Sequencing input: PBMCs. The gene calls are TRBV7-2 and TRBJ1-2; 7 nucleotides agree with TRBD1. This receptor was identified in a woman aged 40 to 49 in good health and CMV-seropositive. CDR3 DNA sequence: TGTGCCAGCAGCTTACAGGGGGAGGCTGGCTACACCTTC. It specifies CASSLQGEAGYTF.